These T cell receptor beta chains were read from a single sample in a study of blood T cell repertoires in COVID-19. The protocol was immunoSEQ multiplex PCR, while the TCRdb copy is restricted to in-frame clones and leaves out a portion. This sample has some 150,000 clones, with around 82% found just once. Sequencing was carried out using peripheral blood. The receptors originated from a woman between 45 and 60 years old with acute or convalescent COVID-19. Both conserved end residues are part of each CDR3. The D gene is left open where the match is weak. Size tells how often a clone was seen (once, few, many) or the class of an expanded clone, and some rows leave it out.

d_call j_call v_call clone_size cdr3_aa cdr3_nt
- TRBJ2-7 TRBV7-8 - CASSQGGGGITEQYF TGTGCCAGCAGCCAGGGGGGAGGGGGGATCACCGAGCAGTACTTC
TRBD1 TRBJ2-7 TRBV6-6 once CASSADDRESYEQYF TGTGCCAGCAGTGCCGACGACAGGGAGAGCTACGAGCAGTACTTC
- TRBJ2-7 TRBV7-3 - CASSLGAGYEQYF TGTGCCAGCAGCTTAGGGGCAGGGTACGAGCAGTACTTC
TRBD2 TRBJ2-3 TRBV7-2 - CASSFLAGGRADTQYF TGTGCCAGCAGCTTTCTGGCGGGGGGGCGCGCAGATACGCAGTATTTT
TRBD1 TRBJ1-5 TRBV19 - CASSTSSGQGRQPQHF TGTGCCAGTAGTACATCCTCAGGACAGGGGAGGCAGCCCCAGCATTTT
- TRBJ2-7 TRBV28 - CASSLSGGRYEQYF TGTGCCAGCAGTTTATCAGGGGGGCGCTACGAGCAGTACTTC
- TRBJ1-2 TRBV5-6 - CASSLKEIYGYTF TGTGCCAGCAGCTTGAAAGAGATCTATGGCTACACCTTC
- TRBJ2-2 TRBV30 - CAWSLNTGELFF TGTGCCTGGAGTCTTAACACCGGGGAGCTGTTTTTT
TRBD1 TRBJ1-5 TRBV30 - CAWDRDYSNQPQHF TGTGCCTGGGACAGGGACTATAGCAATCAGCCCCAGCATTTT
- TRBJ1-5 TRBV7-9 - CASSLSGNNQPQHF TGTGCCAGCAGCTTATCTGGCAACAATCAGCCCCAGCATTTT